Listed here are 23 T cell receptor beta chains from one sample, sequenced in a study of regulatory T cells in long-lasting Graves disease. HTBI primers from iRepertoire and Arm-PCR of CDR3 regions yielded the TCR beta libraries. TCRdb re-called the multiplex PCR reads with MiXCR, one entry per CDR3 protein. The table shows hundreds of thousands of distinct CDR3 sequences, with around 20% occurring only once. Sample time point: persistent/refractory GD, antithyroid drugs over 5 years with positive TRAb. Making the TCR library involved RNA that had been extracted from PBMCs. This sample comprised peripheral blood mononuclear cells (PBMCs), obtained when the disease was refractory, from a patient treated with antithyroid drugs. All receptors derive from a female donor with Graves disease.

In this sample, this clonotype turned up a few times. The chain links TRBV13 to TRBJ1-1; perhaps TRBD1 as D (6 bases). Per the germline V gene, CDR1 is PRHDT and CDR2 is FYEKMQ (reference sequence). The CDR3 is made up of 20 amino acids. V was shortened by 5 bases and J by 2 bases, with 30 bases between the two germline ends. The CDR3 DNA reads TGTGCCAGCAGCATTCGGGAGAGAACGGGAAGGGGACAAATAAACACTGAAGCTTTCTTT. Protein product: CASSIRERTGRGQINTEAFF.

This clonotype has ten or more counts. V is TRBV2 and J is TRBJ2-7; D unclear. CDR3 size: 14 residues. CDR1 and CDR2 (germline): SNHLY, FYNNEI. V lost 5 bases to trimming and J lost 3 bases, with 14 bases between them. Here the CDR3 reads CASSKGGINYEQYF. CDR3 coding DNA: TGTGCCAGCAGTAAAGGCGGTATAAACTACGAGCAGTACTTC.

The chain uses TRBV5-4 and TRBJ1-2; no definite D call. This CDR3 is built from 15 residues. With 0 bases removed from V and 1 base from J, the gap between germline ends came to 10 bases. Germline assignment: CDR1 SGHNT and CDR2 YYREEE (reference sequence). The CDR3 DNA is TGTGCCAGCAGCTTGGGGACGGCTCTTAACTATGGCTACACCTTC. Amino acid sequence: CASSLGTALNYGYTF.

This clonotype was counted a few times. The DNA of the CDR3 is TGTGCCAGCAGCTTAATAGCCACAGGGTTGCCCTACGAGCAGTACTTC. Translated: CASSLIATGLPYEQYF. The chain recombines TRBV7-3 with TRBJ2-7; tentative D call: TRBD1 (6 bases). Germline V gene data show CDR1 as SGHTA and CDR2 as FQGTGA. Trimming took off 1 base at V and 2 bases at J, with 15 bases between the two ends. CDR3 length: 16 amino acids. The entire variable domain, with the rest obtained from reference TRBV7-3 and TRBJ2-7, is as follows: GAGVSQTPSNKVTEKGKYVELRCDPISGHTALYWYRQSLGQGPEFLIYFQGTGAADDSGLPNDRFFAVRPEGSVSTLKIQRTERGDSAVYLCASSLIATGLPYEQYFGPGTRLTVT.

The chain couples TRBV28 to TRBJ2-3; the D gene is possibly TRBD2 (6 bases). Trimming stripped 7 bases from V and 5 bases from J, with 19 bases between. This CDR3 has 15 residues. Germline V gene sequence: CDR1 MDHEN, CDR2 SYDVKM. The CDR3 spells CASTPGLAGKDTQYF. The DNA of the CDR3 is TGTGCCAGCACTCCCGGCTTGGCGGGAAAAGATACGCAGTATTTT. The full variable domain, completed using reference TRBV28 and TRBJ2-3, is DVKVTQSSRYLVKRTGEKVFLECVQDMDHENMFWYRQDPGLGLRLIYFSYDVKMKEKGDIPEGYSVSREKKERFSLILESASTNQTSMYLCASTPGLAGKDTQYFGPGTRLTVL.

In its sample, this clonotype was seen a few times. This chain uses TRBV5-6 with TRBJ2-7; D possibly uses TRBD1 or TRBD2 (6 bases each). Germline V CDR1 and CDR2: SGHDT, YYEEEE. The germline V and J ends were trimmed by 3 bases and 4 bases, with 17 bases remaining between them. This CDR3 is built from 15 residues. CDR3 amino acids: CASSSTGALGYEQYF. DNA of the CDR3: TGTGCCAGCAGCTCGACGGGGGCCCTAGGATACGAGCAGTACTTC.

V and J are TRBV18 and TRBJ1-5; TRBD1 agrees at 7 bases. The V segment lost 4 bases and the J segment 0 bases; nucleotides outside the gene matches: 6. The CDR3 covers 16 residues. Germline V gene data show CDR1 as KGHSH and CDR2 as LQKENI. Here the CDR3 DNA reads TGTGCCAGCTCACTTGGGACAGACTATAGCAATCAGCCCCAGCATTTT. Protein: CASSLGTDYSNQPQHF.

This clonotype was recorded at least ten times. The V and J genes are TRBV28 and TRBJ2-2, with TRBD1 identical over 10 bases. The junction had 8 bases not matched to a gene; V was cut back by 8 bases and J by 2 bases. Looked up from germline, CDR1 is MDHEN and CDR2 is SYDVKM. This CDR3 spans 16 amino acids. Written as DNA, the CDR3 is TGTGCCAGCTTCCGGGACAGGGGCCCAAACACCGGGGAGCTGTTTTTT. It translates to CASFRDRGPNTGELFF.

This clonotype has just a few counts. The V gene is TRBV5-4, the J gene TRBJ2-2; D call uncertain. Germline V CDR1 and CDR2: SGHNT, YYREEE (reference sequence). Trimming removed 1 base at V and 3 bases at J, with 7 bases between. The CDR3 spans 14 residues. CDR3 bases: TGTGCCAGCAGCTTGCAAAGTCACACCGGGGAGCTGTTTTTT. Its protein product is CASSLQSHTGELFF.

The sample holds a few counts of this clonotype. The chain carries TRBV29-1 and TRBJ2-7; a possible D gene is TRBD1 (6 bases). Germline CDR1 reads SQVTM; CDR2 reads ANQGSEA. The CDR3 sequence is 13 residues long. V lost 5 bases, J lost 0 bases, and 11 bases lay in between. CDR3 loop: CSVLGQSSYEQYF. CDR3 DNA: TGCAGCGTTTTAGGACAGAGCTCCTACGAGCAGTACTTC.

This clonotype came up a few times. The chain employs TRBV19 and TRBJ1-5, with 7 bases aligning to TRBD1. Trimming took 7 bases from V and 0 from J; bases not matched to a gene: 6. CDR1 and CDR2 (germline): LNHDA, SQIVND (reference sequence). The CDR3 contains 15 residues. The CDR3 region is CASMGQSYSNQPQHF. Written as DNA, the CDR3 is TGTGCCAGTATGGGACAGTCTTATAGCAATCAGCCCCAGCATTTT.

In this sample, this clonotype turned up many times. The chain employs TRBV20-1 and TRBJ2-7; 9 bases line up with TRBD1. Germline V gives CDR1 DFQATT, CDR2 SNEGSKA (reference sequence). The CDR3 loop spans 14 amino acids. J gave up 7 bases and V 3 bases, and 10 bases lay outside the gene matches. CDR3 DNA sequence: TGCAGTGCTAGCAAGGACAGGGGCCCTACAGAGCAGTACTTC. Translated, it gives CSASKDRGPTEQYF.

This clonotype has at least ten counts. DNA of the CDR3: TGTGCCAGCAGTGAACAGGGCCCGAACACTGAAGCTTTCTTT. This sequence encodes CASSEQGPNTEAFF. The V and J genes are TRBV6-2 or TRBV6-3 and TRBJ1-1; a weak D match, TRBD1 (6 bases). Between the trimmed V and J ends, which lost 5 bases and 1 base, there was a span of 11 bases. There are 14 residues in the CDR3. From germline, CDR1 is MNHEY and CDR2 SVGEGT.

This clonotype has at least ten counts. V is TRBV6-1 and J is TRBJ2-7; D may be TRBD1 or TRBD2 (5 bases each). The CDR3 runs to 12 residues. Trimming took off 8 bases at V and 2 bases at J, with 10 bases between the two ends. Germline V lookup: CDR1 MNHNS, CDR2 SASEGT. The DNA for the CDR3 is TGTGCCAGCCAACGAGGGGCCTACGAGCAGTACTTC. Translating gives CASQRGAYEQYF.

Ten or more counts support this clonotype. V is TRBV20-1 and J is TRBJ2-5; D unresolved. Per the germline V gene, CDR1 is DFQATT and CDR2 is SNEGSKA (reference sequence). The CDR3 is 13 amino acids. V was pared by 3 bases and J by 2 bases, with 10 bases between. Here the CDR3 DNA reads TGCAGTGCTAGCCGGAACCTTCAAGAGACCCAGTACTTC. This codes for CSASRNLQETQYF.

This clonotype was counted at least ten times. V is TRBV3-1 and J is TRBJ1-2, with D tentatively TRBD1 (5 bases). Trimming cost V 5 bases and J 0 bases, with 22 bases left between them. The germline gives CDR1 LGHDT, CDR2 YNNKEL (reference sequence). The CDR3 totals 18 residues. CDR3 sequence: CASSITGVRVSANYGYTF. The CDR3, as DNA: TGTGCCAGCAGCATCACGGGCGTCAGGGTGTCAGCTAACTATGGCTACACCTTC.

V gene TRBV4-1 combines with J gene TRBJ2-2; a possible D gene is TRBD2 (5 bases). The CDR3 has 19 residues. V dropped 0 bases and J dropped 0 bases, with 17 bases sitting between them. CDR1 MGHRA and CDR2 YSYEKL come from the germline V gene. The CDR3 protein is CASSQEGLERITNTGELFF. CDR3 sequence (DNA): TGCGCCAGCAGCCAAGAGGGCCTGGAGCGGATCACGAACACCGGGGAGCTGTTTTTT.

This clonotype was picked up a small number of times. Its ends do not fully match the called genes, so a read error is possible. The genes are TRBV10-3 and TRBJ2-6, with TRBD1 as a possible D gene (5 bases). Per the germline V gene, CDR1 is ENHRY and CDR2 is SYGVKD. This CDR3 spans 16 amino acids. The CDR3 DNA reads TGTGCCAGCAGTTTAGGGGAAACTTCTGGGGCCAACGTCCTGACTTTC. Translation gives CASSLGETSGANVLTF.

This clonotype has a count of ten or more. J is TRBJ2-5 and V is TRBV20-1; D may be TRBD2 (7 bases). Trimming removed 6 bases at V and 2 bases at J, with 19 bases between. In germline, CDR1 is DFQATT, CDR2 SNEGSKA (reference sequence). The CDR3 runs to 15 residues. As DNA, the CDR3 is TGCAGTGCGATCACGTCGAGGGGGGGTCAAGAGACCCAGTACTTC. Protein sequence: CSAITSRGGQETQYF.

The chain joins TRBV6-1 to TRBJ1-1; D remains ambiguous. V was cut by 4 bases and J by 0 bases, with 9 bases left in between. The CDR3 covers 14 residues. Per germline, CDR1 MNHNS and CDR2 SASEGT. The CDR3 coding sequence is TGTGCCAGCAGTGTTCAGAGTATGAACACTGAAGCTTTCTTT. Its translation is CASSVQSMNTEAFF.

The chain carries TRBV3-1 and TRBJ2-1; TRBD2 agrees at 7 bases. Germline V lookup: CDR1 LGHDT, CDR2 YNNKEL (reference sequence). V lost 0 bases to trimming and J lost 2 bases; unmatched junction nucleotides: 7. The CDR3 contains 17 residues. Here the CDR3 reads CASSQDTSEGPYNEQFF. As DNA, the CDR3 is TGTGCCAGCAGCCAAGATACTAGCGAGGGCCCCTACAATGAGCAGTTCTTC.

This clonotype was recorded at least ten times. The genes are TRBV9 and TRBJ1-2; TRBD1 might be the D (6 bases). Germline-derived CDR1 and CDR2 are SGDLS and YYNGEE. The CDR3 extends over 15 amino acids. V was clipped by 0 bases and J by 8 bases, with 17 bases between them. CDR3 coding DNA: TGTGCCAGCAGCGTAGGACACCGACAGGCGACGGGCTACACCTTC. Translation gives CASSVGHRQATGYTF.

The chain has TRBV7-9 and TRBJ2-7, with D unclear. V was shortened by 1 base and J by 13 bases, with 20 bases between the two germline ends. The CDR3 covers 14 residues. The V gene's germline CDR1 is SEHNR and CDR2 FQNEAQ (reference sequence). The DNA for the CDR3 is TGTGCCAGCAGCTTAGGTCCAGACTCTCACGAAGGATACTTC. Its translation is CASSLGPDSHEGYF.